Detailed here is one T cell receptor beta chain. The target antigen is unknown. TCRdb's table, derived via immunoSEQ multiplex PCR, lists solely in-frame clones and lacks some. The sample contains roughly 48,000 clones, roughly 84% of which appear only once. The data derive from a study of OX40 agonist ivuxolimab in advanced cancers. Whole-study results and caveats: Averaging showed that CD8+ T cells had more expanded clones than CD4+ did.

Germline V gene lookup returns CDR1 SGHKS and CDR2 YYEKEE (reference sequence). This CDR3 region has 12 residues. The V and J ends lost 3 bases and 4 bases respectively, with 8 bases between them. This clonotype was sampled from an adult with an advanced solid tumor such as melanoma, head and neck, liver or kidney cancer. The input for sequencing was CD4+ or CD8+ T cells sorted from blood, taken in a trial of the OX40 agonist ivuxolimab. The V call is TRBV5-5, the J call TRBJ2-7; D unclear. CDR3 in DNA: TGTGCCAGCAGCTACGACCGATACGAGCAGTACTTC. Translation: CASSYDRYEQYF.